This T cell receptor (beta chain) was retrieved from a study of blood T cells in healthy people across ages. CDR3 length equals 18 residues. V lost 0 bases and J lost 0, with 15 bases in between. From germline, CDR1 is LGHDT and CDR2 YNNKEL (reference sequence). The sample holds a few counts of this clonotype. Alongside a J-beta primer mix, a sample-barcoded 5' primer served in a second PCR lasting roughly 6 to 11 cycles. TCRdb fed the 5' RACE reads into MiXCR, producing one record per CDR3 protein. The sample has 600,000 to 800,000 distinct CDR3 sequences; under 25% are singletons. Input material: blood. The rearrangement links TRBV3-1 to TRBJ2-1; weak D call: TRBD2 (6 bases). The sequence came from a man between 70 and 80 years old in good health. The CDR3 reads CASSQEGGPRNSYNEQFF. In nucleotides, the CDR3 is TGTGCCAGCAGCCAAGAGGGGGGACCGAGAAACTCCTACAATGAGCAGTTCTTC.